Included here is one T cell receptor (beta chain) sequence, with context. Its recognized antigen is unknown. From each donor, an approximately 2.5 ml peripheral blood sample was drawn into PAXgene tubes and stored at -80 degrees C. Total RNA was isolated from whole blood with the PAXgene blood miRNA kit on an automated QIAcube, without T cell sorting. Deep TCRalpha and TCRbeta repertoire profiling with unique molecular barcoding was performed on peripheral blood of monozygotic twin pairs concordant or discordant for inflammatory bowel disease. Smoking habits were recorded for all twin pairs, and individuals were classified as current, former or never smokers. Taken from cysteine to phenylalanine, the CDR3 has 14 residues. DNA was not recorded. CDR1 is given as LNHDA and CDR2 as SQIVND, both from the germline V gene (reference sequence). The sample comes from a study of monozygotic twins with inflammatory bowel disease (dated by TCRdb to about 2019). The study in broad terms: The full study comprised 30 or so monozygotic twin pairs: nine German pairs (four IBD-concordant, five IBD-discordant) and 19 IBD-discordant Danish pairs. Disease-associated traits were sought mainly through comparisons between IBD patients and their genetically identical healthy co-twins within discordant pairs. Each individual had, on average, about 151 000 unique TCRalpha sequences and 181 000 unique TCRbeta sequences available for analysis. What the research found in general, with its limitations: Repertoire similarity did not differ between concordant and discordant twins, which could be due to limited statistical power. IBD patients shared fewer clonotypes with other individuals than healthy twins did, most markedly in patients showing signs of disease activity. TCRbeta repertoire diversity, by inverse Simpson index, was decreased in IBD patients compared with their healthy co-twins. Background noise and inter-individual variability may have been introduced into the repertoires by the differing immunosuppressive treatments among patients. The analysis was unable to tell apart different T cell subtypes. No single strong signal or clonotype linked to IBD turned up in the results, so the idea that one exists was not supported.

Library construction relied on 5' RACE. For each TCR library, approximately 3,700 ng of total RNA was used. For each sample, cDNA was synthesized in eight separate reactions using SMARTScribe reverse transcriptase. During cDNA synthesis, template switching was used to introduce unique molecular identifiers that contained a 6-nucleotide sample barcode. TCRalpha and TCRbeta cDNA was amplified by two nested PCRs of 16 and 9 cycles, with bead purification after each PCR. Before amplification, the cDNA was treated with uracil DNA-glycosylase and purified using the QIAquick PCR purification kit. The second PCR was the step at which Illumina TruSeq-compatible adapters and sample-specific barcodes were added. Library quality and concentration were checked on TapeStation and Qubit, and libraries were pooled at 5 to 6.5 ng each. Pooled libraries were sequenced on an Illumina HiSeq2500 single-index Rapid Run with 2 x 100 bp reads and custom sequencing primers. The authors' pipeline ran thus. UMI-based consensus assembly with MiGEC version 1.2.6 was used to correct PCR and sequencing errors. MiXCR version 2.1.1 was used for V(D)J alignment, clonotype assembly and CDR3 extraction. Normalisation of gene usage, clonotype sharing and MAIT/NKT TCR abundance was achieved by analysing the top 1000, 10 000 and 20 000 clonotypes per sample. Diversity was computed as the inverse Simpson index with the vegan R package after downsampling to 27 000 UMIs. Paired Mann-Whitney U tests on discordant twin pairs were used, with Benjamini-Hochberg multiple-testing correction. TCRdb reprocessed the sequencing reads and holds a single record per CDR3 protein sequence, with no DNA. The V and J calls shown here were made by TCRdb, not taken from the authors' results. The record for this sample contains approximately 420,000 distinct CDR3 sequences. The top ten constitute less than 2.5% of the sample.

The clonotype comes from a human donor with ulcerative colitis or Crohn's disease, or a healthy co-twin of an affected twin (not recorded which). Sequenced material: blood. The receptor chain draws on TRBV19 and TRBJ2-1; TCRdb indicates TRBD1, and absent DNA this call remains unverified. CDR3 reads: CASNSKTEGKEQFF.